The present TCR beta chain was sequenced within a study of early stage breast cancer tumors. Study information: About 70% of the 16 invasive tumors were ER+, PR+ and HER2-.

The CDR3 totals 13 residues. CDR1 LNHDA and CDR2 SQIVND come from the germline V gene (reference sequence). V lost 6 bases to trimming and J lost 4 bases, with 12 bases between them. The method was immunoSEQ multiplex PCR; TCRdb's version includes in-frame clones alone and lacks a portion of them. The data hold more than 65,000 clones, with 75% to 90% observed a single time. This receptor was identified in a person aged 35-49 years with breast cancer. The V call is TRBV19, the J call TRBJ1-2; the D gene is possibly TRBD1 (6 bases). The sequenced sample was blood. CDR3 coding DNA: TGTGCCAGTAGACCCCGGACAGTCTATGGCTACACCTTC. This gives the protein CASRPRTVYGYTF.